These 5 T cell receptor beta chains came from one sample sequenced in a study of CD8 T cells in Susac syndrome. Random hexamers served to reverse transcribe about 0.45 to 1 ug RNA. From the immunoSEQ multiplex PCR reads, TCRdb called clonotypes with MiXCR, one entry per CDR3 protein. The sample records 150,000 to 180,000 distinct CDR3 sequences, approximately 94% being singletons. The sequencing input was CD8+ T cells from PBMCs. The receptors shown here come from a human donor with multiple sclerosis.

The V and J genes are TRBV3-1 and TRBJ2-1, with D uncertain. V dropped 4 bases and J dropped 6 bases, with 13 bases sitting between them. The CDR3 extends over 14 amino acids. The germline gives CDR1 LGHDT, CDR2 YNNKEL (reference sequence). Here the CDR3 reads CASSLRQTGNEQFF. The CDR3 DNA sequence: TGTGCCAGCAGCCTTCGCCAAACGGGCAATGAGCAGTTCTTC.

DNA for the CDR3: TGTGCCAGCAGTTACAGGGACCAACACACTGAAGCTTTCTTT. Residues: CASSYRDQHTEAFF. The rearrangement links TRBV6-2 or TRBV6-3 to TRBJ1-1, with D maybe TRBD1 (5 bases). The V end was cut by 2 bases, the J end by 3 bases, with 10 bases between. The CDR3 is 14 residues long. CDR1 MNHEY and CDR2 SVGEGT come from the germline V gene.

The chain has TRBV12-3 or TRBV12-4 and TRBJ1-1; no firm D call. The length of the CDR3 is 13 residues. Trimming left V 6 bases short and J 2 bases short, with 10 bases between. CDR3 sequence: CASRPGPNTEAFF. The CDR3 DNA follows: TGTGCCAGCAGGCCGGGCCCCAACACTGAAGCTTTCTTT.

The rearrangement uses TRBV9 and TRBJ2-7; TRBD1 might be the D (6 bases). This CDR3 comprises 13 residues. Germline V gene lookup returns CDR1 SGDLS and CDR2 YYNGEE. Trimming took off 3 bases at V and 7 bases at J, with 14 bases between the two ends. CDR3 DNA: TGTGCCAGCAGCGCCAGACAGGCCGGGGAGCAGTACTTC. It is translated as CASSARQAGEQYF.

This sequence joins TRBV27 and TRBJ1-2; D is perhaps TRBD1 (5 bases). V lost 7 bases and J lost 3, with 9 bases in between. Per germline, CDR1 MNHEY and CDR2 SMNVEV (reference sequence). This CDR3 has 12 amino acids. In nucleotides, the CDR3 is TGTGCCAGCATAGACAGCCACTATGGCTACACCTTC. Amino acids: CASIDSHYGYTF.